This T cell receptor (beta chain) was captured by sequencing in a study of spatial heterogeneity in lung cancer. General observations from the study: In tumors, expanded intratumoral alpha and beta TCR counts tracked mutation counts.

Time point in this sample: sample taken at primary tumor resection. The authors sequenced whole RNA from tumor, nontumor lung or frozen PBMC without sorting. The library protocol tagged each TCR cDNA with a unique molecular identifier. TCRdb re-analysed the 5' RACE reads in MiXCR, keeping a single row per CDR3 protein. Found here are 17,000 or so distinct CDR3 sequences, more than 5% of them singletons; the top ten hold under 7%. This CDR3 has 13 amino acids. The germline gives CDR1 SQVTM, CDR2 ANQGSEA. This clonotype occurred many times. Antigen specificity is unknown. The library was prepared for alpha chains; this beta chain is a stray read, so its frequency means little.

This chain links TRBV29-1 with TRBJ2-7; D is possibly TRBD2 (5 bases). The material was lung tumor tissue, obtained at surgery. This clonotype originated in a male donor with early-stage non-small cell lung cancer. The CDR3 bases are TGCAGTGGCTGGACTCCACCTTACGCCGAGCAGTACTTC. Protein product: CSGWTPPYAEQYF.